This T cell receptor (beta chain) was identified in a study of blood T cells in healthy people across ages. The CDR3 covers 14 residues. Trimming took off 4 bases at V and 5 bases at J, with 15 bases between the two ends. Per germline, CDR1 SQVTM and CDR2 ANQGSEA. To note about this clonotype: What it binds is unknown.

Points from the study as a whole: From one million sequenced T cells, diversity estimates were lower bounds.

A second about 7 to 11 cycle PCR used barcoded and J-beta primers. TCRdb reprocessed the 5' RACE reads via MiXCR and lists one record per CDR3 protein. Of roughly 1,700,000 distinct CDR3 sequences in the sample, roughly 27% were seen once. The TCR was taken from a woman between 25 and 40 years old in good health. The chain couples TRBV29-1 to TRBJ1-5; D is possibly TRBD1 (6 bases). Material: blood. The CDR3 nucleotides read TGCAGCGTTGCAAGGGGGAATTCCGATCAGCCCCAGCATTTT. This encodes CSVARGNSDQPQHF.